The text below deals with one TCR beta chain. Profiled with immunoSEQ multiplex PCR; TCRdb holds only in-frame clones, not every one. The data show some 180,000 clones, roughly 92% seen once. This CDR3 is built from 14 residues. V was pared by 4 bases and J by 1 base, with 11 bases between. The V gene's germline CDR1 is SGHRS and CDR2 YFSETQ. The record originates from a study of T cell responses to AZD1222 COVID-19 vaccine. This receptor was identified in an adult who received the AZD1222 COVID-19 vaccine. The chain carries TRBV5-1 and TRBJ1-1, with a weak D call TRBD1 (6 bases). The sample was peripheral blood, taken 28 days after the second AZD1222 dose. The CDR3 region is CASSPPRGNTEAFF. Here the CDR3 DNA reads TGCGCCAGCAGCCCTCCCAGGGGGAACACTGAAGCTTTCTTT.